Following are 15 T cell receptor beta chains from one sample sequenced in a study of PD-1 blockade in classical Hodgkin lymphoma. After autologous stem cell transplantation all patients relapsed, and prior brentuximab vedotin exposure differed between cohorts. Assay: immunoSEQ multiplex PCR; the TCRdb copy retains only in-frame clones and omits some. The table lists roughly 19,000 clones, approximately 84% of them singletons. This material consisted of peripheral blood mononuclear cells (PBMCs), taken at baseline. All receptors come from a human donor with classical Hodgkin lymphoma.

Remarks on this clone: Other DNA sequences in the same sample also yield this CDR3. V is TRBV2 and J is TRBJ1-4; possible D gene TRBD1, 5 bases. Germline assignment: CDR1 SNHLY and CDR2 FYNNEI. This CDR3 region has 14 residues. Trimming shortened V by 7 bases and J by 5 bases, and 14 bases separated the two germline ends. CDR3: CASNPSTANEKLFF. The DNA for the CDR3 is TGTGCCAGCAACCCCTCGACAGCAAATGAAAAACTGTTTTTT.

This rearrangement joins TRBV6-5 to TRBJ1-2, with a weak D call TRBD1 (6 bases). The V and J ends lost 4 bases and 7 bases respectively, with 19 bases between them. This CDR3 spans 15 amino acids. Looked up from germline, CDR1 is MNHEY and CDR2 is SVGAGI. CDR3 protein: CASSSSGGGQGGYTF. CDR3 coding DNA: TGTGCCAGCAGTTCCTCGGGCGGGGGGCAAGGTGGCTACACCTTC.

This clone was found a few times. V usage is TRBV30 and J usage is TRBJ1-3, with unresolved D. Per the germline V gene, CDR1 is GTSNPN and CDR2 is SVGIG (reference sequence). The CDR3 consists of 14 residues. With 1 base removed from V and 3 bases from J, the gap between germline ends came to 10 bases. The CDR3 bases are TGTGCCTGGAGTGAGGGCGTGGATGGAAACACCATATATTTT. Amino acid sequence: CAWSEGVDGNTIYF.

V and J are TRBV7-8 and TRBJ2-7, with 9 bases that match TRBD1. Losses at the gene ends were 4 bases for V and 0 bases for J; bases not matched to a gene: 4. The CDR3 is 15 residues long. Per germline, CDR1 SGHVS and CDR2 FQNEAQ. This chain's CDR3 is CASSYRDRDSYEQYF. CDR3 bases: TGTGCCAGCAGCTACCGGGACAGGGACTCCTACGAGCAGTACTTC.

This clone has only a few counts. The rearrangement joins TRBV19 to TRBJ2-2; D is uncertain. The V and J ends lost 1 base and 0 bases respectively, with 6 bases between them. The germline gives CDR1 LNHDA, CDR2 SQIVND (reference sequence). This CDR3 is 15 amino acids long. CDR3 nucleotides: TGTGCCAGTAGTATAGTCCCTCCGAACACCGGGGAGCTGTTTTTT. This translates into CASSIVPPNTGELFF.

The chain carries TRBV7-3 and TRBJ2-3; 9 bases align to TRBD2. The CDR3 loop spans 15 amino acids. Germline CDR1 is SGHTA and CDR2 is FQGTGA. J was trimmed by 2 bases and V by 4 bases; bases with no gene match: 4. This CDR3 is CASSSAGGSTDTQYF. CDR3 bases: TGTGCCAGCAGCTCAGCGGGGGGCTCCACAGATACGCAGTATTTT.

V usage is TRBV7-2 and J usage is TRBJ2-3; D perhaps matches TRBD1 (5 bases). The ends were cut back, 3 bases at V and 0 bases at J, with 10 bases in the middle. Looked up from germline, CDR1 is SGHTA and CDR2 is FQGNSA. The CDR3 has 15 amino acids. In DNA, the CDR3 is TGTGCCAGCAGCTTCTACAGGTCTAGCACAGATACGCAGTATTTT. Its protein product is CASSFYRSSTDTQYF.

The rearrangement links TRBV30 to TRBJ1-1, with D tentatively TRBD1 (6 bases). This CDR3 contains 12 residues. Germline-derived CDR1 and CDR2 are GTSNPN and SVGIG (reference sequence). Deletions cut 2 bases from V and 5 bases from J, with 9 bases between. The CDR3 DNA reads TGTGCCTGGAGTTTGGGGGCAACTGAAGCTTTCTTT. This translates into CAWSLGATEAFF.

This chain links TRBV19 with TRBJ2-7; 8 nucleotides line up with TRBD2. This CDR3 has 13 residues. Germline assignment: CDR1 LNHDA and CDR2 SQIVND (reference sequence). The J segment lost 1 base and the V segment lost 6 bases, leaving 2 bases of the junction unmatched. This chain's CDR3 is CASRTSESYEQYF. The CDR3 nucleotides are TGTGCCAGTAGGACTAGCGAATCCTACGAGCAGTACTTC.

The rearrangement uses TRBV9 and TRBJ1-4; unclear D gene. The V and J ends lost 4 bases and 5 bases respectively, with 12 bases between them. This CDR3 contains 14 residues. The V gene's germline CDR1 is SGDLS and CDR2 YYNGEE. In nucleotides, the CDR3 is TGTGCCAGCAGCCCGAGAGGGCAGAATGAAAAACTGTTTTTT. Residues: CASSPRGQNEKLFF.

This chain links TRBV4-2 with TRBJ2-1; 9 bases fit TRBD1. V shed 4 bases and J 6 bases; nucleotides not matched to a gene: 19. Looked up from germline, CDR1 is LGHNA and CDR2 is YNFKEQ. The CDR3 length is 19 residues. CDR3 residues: CASSREGTGSRLDLNEQFF. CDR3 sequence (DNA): TGTGCCAGCAGCCGGGAGGGGACAGGGTCTCGGCTAGATCTCAATGAGCAGTTCTTC.

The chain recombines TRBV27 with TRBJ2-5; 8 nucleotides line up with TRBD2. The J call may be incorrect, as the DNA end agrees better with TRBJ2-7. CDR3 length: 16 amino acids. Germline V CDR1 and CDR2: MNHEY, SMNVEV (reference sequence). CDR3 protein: CASSWSAGALSYEQYF. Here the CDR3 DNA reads TGTGCCAGCAGTTGGTCAGCGGGGGCTCTATCCTACGAGCAGTACTTC.

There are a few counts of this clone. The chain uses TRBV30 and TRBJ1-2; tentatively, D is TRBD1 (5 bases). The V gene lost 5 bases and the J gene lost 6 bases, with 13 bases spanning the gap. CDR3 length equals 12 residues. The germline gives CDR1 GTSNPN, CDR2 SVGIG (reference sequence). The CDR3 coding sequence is TGTGCCTGGGGGGACGTTGGGAATGGCTACACCTTC. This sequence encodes CAWGDVGNGYTF.

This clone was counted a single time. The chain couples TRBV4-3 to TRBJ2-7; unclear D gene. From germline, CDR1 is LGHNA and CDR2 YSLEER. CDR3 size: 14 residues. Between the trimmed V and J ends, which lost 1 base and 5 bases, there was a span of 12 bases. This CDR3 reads CASSQGTGRDEQYF. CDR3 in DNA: TGCGCCAGCAGCCAAGGGACGGGTCGGGACGAGCAGTACTTC.

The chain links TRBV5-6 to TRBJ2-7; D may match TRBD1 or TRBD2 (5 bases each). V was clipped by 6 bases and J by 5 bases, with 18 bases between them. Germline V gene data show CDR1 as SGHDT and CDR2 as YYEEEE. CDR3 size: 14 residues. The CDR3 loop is CASTTGLGLDEQYF. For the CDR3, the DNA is TGTGCCAGCACCACGGGGTTGGGGCTCGACGAGCAGTACTTC.